The next 4 T cell receptor beta chains were all read from a single sample in a study of T-cell reconstitution after alpha-beta-depleted transplantation in children. It was with unique molecular identifiers that the TCRbeta library was prepared. TCRdb fed the PCR reads into MiXCR, producing one record per CDR3 protein. The table records about 340,000 distinct CDR3 sequences, 15% to 20% of them present only once. Sequencing was performed on PBMCs, mostly from graft donor cells, taken 360 days after TCRalphabeta/CD19-depleted stem cell transplant. The receptors come from a male patient aged 2-15 years who had a stem cell transplant for acute lymphoblastic leukemia, so the T cells may come from the graft donor.

This clonotype turned up a few times. CDR3 sequence: CASSLGATRRAGVNEQFF. For the CDR3, the DNA is TGTGCCAGCAGCTTAGGGGCAACCCGGCGGGCAGGGGTCAATGAGCAGTTCTTC. The chain has TRBV11-2 and TRBJ2-1; the D gene is possibly TRBD1 (6 bases). The germline gives CDR1 SGHAT, CDR2 FQNNGV. The CDR3 contains 18 residues. The V end was cut by 1 base, the J end by 6 bases, with 22 bases between.

This rearrangement joins TRBV4-3 to TRBJ2-3, with TRBD2 matching 13 bases. Germline V gene data show CDR1 as LGHNA and CDR2 as YSLEER. J gave up 4 bases and V 0 bases, and 4 bases lay outside the gene matches. The CDR3 runs to 17 residues. CDR3 residues: CASSQDRTSGSADTQYF. The CDR3 DNA follows: TGCGCCAGCAGCCAAGACAGGACTAGCGGGAGCGCAGATACGCAGTATTTT.

A few counts support this clonotype. V and J are TRBV30 and TRBJ2-1, with a tentative D call TRBD1 (6 bases). The CDR3 spans 14 residues. The germline gives CDR1 GTSNPN, CDR2 SVGIG (reference sequence). V was shortened by 3 bases and J by 1 base, with 10 bases between the two germline ends. The CDR3 DNA reads TGTGCCTGGAGCCGGGACACATCCTACAATGAGCAGTTCTTC. Its translation: CAWSRDTSYNEQFF.

This clonotype showed up just a few times. The chain is built from TRBV12-3 or TRBV12-4 and TRBJ2-3, with 9 bases aligning to TRBD2. This CDR3 spans 15 amino acids. With 6 bases clipped from V and 0 bases from J, the junction kept 4 bases outside the gene matches. DNA for the CDR3: TGTGCCAGCAGCGGACTAGCGCAGAGCACAGATACGCAGTATTTT. Its translation is CASSGLAQSTDTQYF.